This record covers a single T cell receptor (beta chain). Its target is not known. The sample comes from a study of CD8 T cells in Susac syndrome. Study as a whole: Roughly 8 of the sequenced Susac syndrome patients were in remission, and more than 5 had active disease.

Germline CDR1 MNHNS, CDR2 SASEGT. V dropped 7 bases and J dropped 4; count of bases not matched to a gene: 9. The CDR3 covers 14 residues. Notes on the study in general: The peak of CD8+ clonal expansion in Susac was seen in TEMRA cells and active patients. Roughly five Susac-specific public clones appeared in CD8+ TEMRA repertoires, and fewer than 20 in total CD8+ repertoires.

Reverse transcription of roughly 0.5 to 1 ug RNA was performed with random hexamers. With immunoSEQ multiplex PCR, TCR beta CDR3 was amplified across 54 Vbeta and 13 Jbeta. One entry per CDR3 protein results from TCRdb running MiXCR on the immunoSEQ multiplex PCR reads. This sample has around 95,000 distinct CDR3 sequences, with 95% found just once. The clonotype was recovered from a human donor with Susac syndrome. The sample taken for sequencing was CD8+ T cells from PBMCs. V gene TRBV6-1 combines with J gene TRBJ1-1, with 7 bases aligning to TRBD1. The CDR3 is CASTDPTGFTEAFF. CDR3 nucleotides: TGTGCCAGCACCGACCCGACAGGGTTCACTGAAGCTTTCTTT.